This T cell receptor (beta chain) is drawn from a study of blood T cell repertoires in COVID-19. Background on the study: Samples of COVID-19 (acute and convalescent) were obtained from the United States, Italy and Spain. Sources were T cells, B-cell-depleted T cells, or PBMCs; the material itself was cDNA or gDNA.

Germline CDR1 and CDR2: KGHSH and LQKENI. The V gene lost 2 bases and the J gene lost 9 bases, with 14 bases spanning the gap. The CDR3 covers 14 residues. Original handling: The assay estimated nucleated cells by amplifying reference gene primers. Repertoires were generated with immunoSEQ multiplex PCR, while TCRdb's copy carries only in-frame clones and drops some. V and J calls and clone size follow that table, whereas D and trimming were derived from the DNA. The sample shows 250,000 to 300,000 clones, roughly 85% of them seen only once. The TCR sequence derives from a man between 60 and 70 years old who had recovered from COVID-19. The chain employs TRBV18 and TRBJ1-5; TRBD1 is a possible D gene (5 bases). Sequencing input: peripheral blood. The CDR3 sequence is CASSPTDSSRPQHF. The DNA for the CDR3 is TGTGCCAGCTCACCAACAGACAGCTCTCGGCCCCAGCATTTT.